These 21 T cell receptor beta chains share one sample of origin, sequenced in a study of blood T cell repertoires in COVID-19. Using immunoSEQ multiplex PCR, the repertoire was profiled, and TCRdb retains in-frame clones only, with some absent. The sample gives some 96,000 clones, approximately 87% of which show up once; about 13% is in the top ten. What was sequenced was peripheral blood. These receptors were collected from a human donor in a cohort sampled during active COVID-19.

The chain carries TRBV7-2 and TRBJ2-1, with 8 nucleotides matching TRBD2. Germline lookup yields CDR1 SGHTA and CDR2 FQGNSA. This CDR3 region has 16 residues. V shed 3 bases and J 6 bases; nucleotides not matched to a gene: 10. CDR3 protein: CASSFLQRELRNEQFF. In nucleotides, the CDR3 is TGTGCCAGCAGCTTCCTCCAGCGGGAGCTCCGCAATGAGCAGTTCTTC.

The J gene is TRBJ2-7, the V gene TRBV29-1; D is undetermined. CDR1 and CDR2 from the germline V gene are SQVTM and ANQGSEA. CDR3 length equals 13 residues. V lost 3 bases and J 0 bases, leaving 9 bases between the germline ends. CDR3 nucleotides: TGCAGCGTTGATGTGTCAGGCTCCTACGAGCAGTACTTC. It translates to CSVDVSGSYEQYF.

A single count supports this clone. The V call is TRBV10-3, the J call TRBJ2-7; 9 positions agree with TRBD1. Per germline, CDR1 ENHRY and CDR2 SYGVKD. This CDR3 comprises 18 residues. V shed 5 bases and J 2 bases; nucleotides not matched to a gene: 16. CDR3 in amino acids: CAISPQQGASLQPYEQYF. The CDR3 DNA reads TGTGCCATCAGTCCCCAACAGGGGGCGAGCCTCCAACCCTACGAGCAGTACTTC.

This clone was observed a single time. The gene calls are TRBV7-2 and TRBJ2-7; weak D call: TRBD1 (6 bases). The V and J ends lost 0 bases and 3 bases respectively, with 6 bases between them. The germline CDR1 and CDR2 sequences are SGHTA and FQGNSA. CDR3 length: 13 amino acids. As DNA, the CDR3 is TGTGCCAGCAGCTTAGCAGGGGGCTACGAGCAGTACTTC. Its protein product is CASSLAGGYEQYF. Combining the CDR3 with reference TRBV7-2 and TRBJ2-7 gives the whole variable domain GAGVSQSPSNKVTEKGKDVELRCDPISGHTALYWYRQSLGQGLEFLIYFQGNSAPDKSGLPSDRFSAERTGGSVSTLTIQRTQQEDSAVYLCASSLAGGYEQYFGPGTRLTVT.

CDR3 loop: CASSQDRTSGSMNEQFF. The DNA of the CDR3 is TGCGCCAGCAGCCAAGATAGGACTAGCGGGAGTATGAATGAGCAGTTCTTC. V usage is TRBV4-1 and J usage is TRBJ2-1, with 13 bases that match TRBD2. With V trimmed by 0 bases and J by 7 bases, 6 bases remained unmatched. Germline CDR1 and CDR2: MGHRA and YSYEKL. The length of the CDR3 is 17 residues.

The CDR3 sequence is CASSEVAVNSPLHF. In DNA, the CDR3 is TGTGCCAGCAGTGAAGTTGCAGTTAATTCACCCCTCCACTTT. J is TRBJ1-6 and V is TRBV6-1, with unresolved D. V was pared by 1 base and J by 6 bases, with 7 bases between. The CDR3 is made up of 14 amino acids. CDR1 and CDR2 from the germline V gene are MNHNS and SASEGT.

V and J are TRBV11-2 and TRBJ1-5, with D possibly matching TRBD1 (5 bases). Germline values: CDR1 SGHAT, CDR2 FQNNGV. This CDR3 spans 16 amino acids. Trimming cost V 1 base and J 2 bases, with 12 bases left between them. This CDR3 reads CASSLGQTLGNQPQHF. The CDR3 DNA reads TGTGCCAGCAGCTTAGGACAGACCCTAGGCAATCAGCCCCAGCATTTT.

This sequence joins TRBV5-6 and TRBJ1-5; 7 positions match TRBD1. Germline lookup yields CDR1 SGHDT and CDR2 YYEEEE. The junction had 4 bases not matched to a gene; V was cut back by 2 bases and J by 2 bases. The CDR3 is 15 amino acids. The CDR3 DNA reads TGTGCCAGCAGCTTAAAAGACAGGGGCAATCAGCCCCAGCATTTT. It encodes CASSLKDRGNQPQHF.

This clone is labeled as medium-sized (0.01 to 0.1%). The identical CDR3 is also encoded by other nucleotide sequences in the sample. This sequence joins TRBV5-6 and TRBJ2-2; 8 bases agree with TRBD2. J was trimmed by 2 bases and V by 4 bases; bases with no gene match: 7. The CDR3 contains 16 residues. Germline V CDR1 and CDR2: SGHDT, YYEEEE. In DNA form, the CDR3 reads TGTGCCAGCAGCGAAAGCGGGAGAGCCAACACCGGGGAGCTGTTTTTT. This translates into CASSESGRANTGELFF.

The chain joins TRBV11-2 to TRBJ1-5; a weak D match, TRBD1 (6 bases). Germline values: CDR1 SGHAT, CDR2 FQNNGV. V lost 5 bases, J lost 0 bases, and 8 bases lay in between. This CDR3 is built from 14 residues. The CDR3 protein is CASSLGHSNQPQHF. The CDR3, as DNA: TGTGCCAGCAGCCTGGGACATAGCAATCAGCCCCAGCATTTT.

The V call is TRBV6-6, the J call TRBJ2-5; 11 bases match TRBD1. CDR3 size: 16 residues. V shed 5 bases, J shed 7 bases, and the junction held 12 bases outside the gene matches. In germline, CDR1 is MNHNY, CDR2 SVGAGI (reference sequence). CDR3 protein: CASSVPGQGAYGTQYF. CDR3 bases: TGTGCCAGCAGTGTCCCCGGACAGGGGGCTTACGGGACCCAGTACTTC.

This chain joins TRBV18 and TRBJ1-3, with D possibly matching TRBD1 (5 bases). With 2 bases removed from V and 0 bases from J, the gap between germline ends came to 8 bases. CDR1 is KGHSH and CDR2 is LQKENI in the germline V gene. The CDR3 has 15 amino acids. The CDR3 protein is CASSPETVSGNTIYF. The CDR3 region has the DNA TGTGCCAGCTCACCAGAGACAGTCTCTGGAAACACCATATATTTT.

The chain recombines TRBV5-6 with TRBJ2-1; tentative D call: TRBD1 (6 bases). Germline CDR1 is SGHDT and CDR2 is YYEEEE. The CDR3 consists of 15 residues. Trimming shortened V by 3 bases and J by 7 bases, and 17 bases separated the two germline ends. In DNA form, the CDR3 reads TGTGCCAGCAGCTCCGGGACACTGTCCTGGAATGAGCAGTTCTTC. It is translated as CASSSGTLSWNEQFF.

The chain has TRBV6-5 and TRBJ1-2, with TRBD1 identical over 10 bases. V lost 10 bases, J lost 7 bases, and 6 bases stayed unmatched. The CDR3 is made up of 12 amino acids. The germline V gene has CDR1 MNHEY and CDR2 SVGAGI. In DNA, the CDR3 is TGTGCCATAAGACGGACAGGGGGTGGCTACACCTTC. Residues: CAIRRTGGGYTF.

This chain joins TRBV5-4 and TRBJ1-2; 7 nucleotides match TRBD1. CDR1 and CDR2 from the germline V gene are SGHNT and YYREEE (reference sequence). The CDR3 is made up of 12 amino acids. The ends lost 10 bases at V and 4 bases at J; junction bases unmatched: 7. Here the CDR3 DNA reads TGTGCCGGCGACAGGGACGGCTATGGCTACACCTTC. Translating it yields CAGDRDGYGYTF.

This sequence joins TRBV12-5 and TRBJ2-7; 12 bases fit TRBD2. The CDR3 is 15 residues long. In germline, CDR1 is LGHNT, CDR2 FRNRAP. Trimming at V came to 1 base and at J to 6 bases, leaving 4 bases not matched to a gene. The CDR3 DNA sequence: TGTGCTAGTGGTTTGGGGACTAGCGGGGAAATCGAGCAGTACTTC. The encoded protein is CASGLGTSGEIEQYF.

The rearrangement links TRBV6-2 or TRBV6-3 to TRBJ2-5, with D uncertain. This CDR3 has 15 amino acids. CDR1 MNHEY and CDR2 SVGEGT come from the germline V gene. Trimming removed 2 bases at V and 7 bases at J, with 17 bases between. CDR3 DNA: TGTGCCAGCAGTTACATCGGCGGAACCAAAGGGACCCAGTACTTC. Amino acid sequence: CASSYIGGTKGTQYF.

The chain carries TRBV10-3 and TRBJ2-1, with 11 nucleotides matching TRBD2. Germline CDR1 is ENHRY and CDR2 is SYGVKD. V gave up 10 bases and J gave up 4 bases; unmatched junction bases: 3. The CDR3 consists of 13 residues. The CDR3 DNA follows: TGTGCCAGTACTAGCGGGGGATACAATGAGCAGTTCTTC. This gives the protein CASTSGGYNEQFF.

This sequence joins TRBV27 and TRBJ2-1, with a tentative D call TRBD2 (5 bases). The CDR3 has 18 amino acids. The germline V gene has CDR1 MNHEY and CDR2 SMNVEV (reference sequence). The ends were cut back, 3 bases at V and 8 bases at J, with 26 bases in the middle. The CDR3 reads CASSFGQLSTGNRDEQFF. CDR3 DNA sequence: TGTGCCAGCAGTTTCGGGCAGTTGAGTACGGGAAATAGAGATGAGCAGTTCTTC.

The V call is TRBV5-1, the J call TRBJ2-3, with a weak D call TRBD2 (6 bases). Germline V gene sequence: CDR1 SGHRS, CDR2 YFSETQ. V was shortened by 7 bases and J by 2 bases, with 20 bases between the two germline ends. The CDR3 is 16 residues long. The CDR3 DNA reads TGCGCCAGCGGCCCGGGGGTCGGACCTTACACAGATACGCAGTATTTT. It is translated as CASGPGVGPYTDTQYF.

This chain connects TRBV12-3 or TRBV12-4 to TRBJ1-1; TRBD1 agrees at 9 bases. V dropped 3 bases and J dropped 14; count of bases not matched to a gene: 10. CDR3 length equals 13 residues. The CDR3 coding sequence is TGTGCCAGCAGTTTCAGGGCCGGGACAGGGAGCTTCTTT. The encoded protein is CASSFRAGTGSFF.